The rows below give T cell receptor beta chains drawn from one sample of a study of blood T cell repertoires in COVID-19. Measured with immunoSEQ multiplex PCR; TCRdb has only the in-frame clones, and not every one. The table has some 94,000 clones, about nine tenths seen once; the top ten hold 1.1%. Sequenced sample: peripheral blood. The receptor source for this set is a human donor in a cohort sampled during active COVID-19. The CDR3 runs from the conserved cysteine through the conserved F or W.

v_call	j_call	cdr3_aa
TRBV20-1	TRBJ2-5	CSASGQETQYF
TRBV28	TRBJ2-7	CASTLLAGHYEQYF
TRBV19	TRBJ1-5	CASSPTAFYSNQPQHF
TRBV7-6	TRBJ1-6	CASSLMEGANSPLHF
TRBV5-1	TRBJ2-1	CASSLMARSNEQFF
TRBV7-6	TRBJ2-5	CASRHPGLAGGMERAQYF
TRBV7-2	TRBJ2-7	CASSLAQQGPQYF
TRBV27	TRBJ1-2	CASRPLRGSLNYGYTF
TRBV5-5	TRBJ1-5	CASSLRGQGRNQPQHF
TRBV9	TRBJ1-5	CASSVAPGQPQHF
TRBV7-8	TRBJ1-3	CASSFDRGPIYF
TRBV24-1	TRBJ2-7	CATSTGSYEQYF